This T cell receptor (beta chain) was documented in a study of regulatory T cells in long-lasting Graves disease. This clonotype was counted only a few times. The CDR3 has 14 residues. J gave up 10 bases and V 3 bases, and 5 bases lay outside the gene matches. Germline values: CDR1 MNHNS, CDR2 SASEGT. Indicated time point: newly diagnosed GD, antithyroid drugs for less than 3 months. PBMCs provided the RNA from which the TCR library was made. Libraries of TCR beta came from iRepertoire HTBI primers plus Arm-PCR of CDR3 regions. TCRdb called the multiplex PCR reads again in MiXCR, with one record for every CDR3 protein. The sample lists about 560,000 distinct CDR3 sequences; around 15% were seen once. The data also belong to a second study, concerning T cells in Graves' hyperthyroidism and ophthalmopathy. From that paper: A first-round RT-PCR of the TCR CDR3 used the HTBI primer set.

V usage is TRBV6-1 and J usage is TRBJ1-6, with 8 bases that match TRBD1. Specimen: peripheral blood mononuclear cells (PBMCs), collected at new diagnosis, from a patient treated with antithyroid drugs. The sequence derives from a man aged 18 to 35 with Graves disease. CDR3 bases: TGTGCCAGCAGTGAGGGACAGGTTAGCTCACCCCTCCACTTT. Translation gives CASSEGQVSSPLHF.